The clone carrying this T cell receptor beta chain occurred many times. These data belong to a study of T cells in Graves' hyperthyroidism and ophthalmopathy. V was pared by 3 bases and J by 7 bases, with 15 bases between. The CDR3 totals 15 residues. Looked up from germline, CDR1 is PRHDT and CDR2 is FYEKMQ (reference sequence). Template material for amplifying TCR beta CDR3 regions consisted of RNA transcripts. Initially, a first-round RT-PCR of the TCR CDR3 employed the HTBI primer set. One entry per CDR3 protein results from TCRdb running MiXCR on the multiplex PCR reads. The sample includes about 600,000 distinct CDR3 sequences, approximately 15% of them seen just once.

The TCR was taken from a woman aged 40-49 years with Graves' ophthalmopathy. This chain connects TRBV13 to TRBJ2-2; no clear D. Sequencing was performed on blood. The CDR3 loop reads CASSLWAWGSGELFF. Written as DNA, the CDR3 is TGTGCCAGCAGCTTGTGGGCGTGGGGTAGCGGGGAGCTGTTTTTT.